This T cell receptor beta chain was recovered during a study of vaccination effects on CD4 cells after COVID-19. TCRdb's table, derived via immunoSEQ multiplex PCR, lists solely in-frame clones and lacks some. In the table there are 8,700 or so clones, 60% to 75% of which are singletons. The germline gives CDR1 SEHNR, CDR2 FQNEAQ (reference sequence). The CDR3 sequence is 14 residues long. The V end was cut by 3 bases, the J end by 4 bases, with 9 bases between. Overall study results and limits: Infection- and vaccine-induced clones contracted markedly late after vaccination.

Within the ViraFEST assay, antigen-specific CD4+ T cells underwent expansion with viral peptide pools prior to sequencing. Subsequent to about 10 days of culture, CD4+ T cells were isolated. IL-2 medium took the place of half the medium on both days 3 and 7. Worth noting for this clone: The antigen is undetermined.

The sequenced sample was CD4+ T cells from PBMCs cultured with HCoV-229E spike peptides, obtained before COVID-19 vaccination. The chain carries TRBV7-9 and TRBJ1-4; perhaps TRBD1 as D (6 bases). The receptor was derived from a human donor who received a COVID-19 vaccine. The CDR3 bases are TGTGCCAGCAGCTTCCAGGGGAATAATGAAAAACTGTTTTTT. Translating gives CASSFQGNNEKLFF.